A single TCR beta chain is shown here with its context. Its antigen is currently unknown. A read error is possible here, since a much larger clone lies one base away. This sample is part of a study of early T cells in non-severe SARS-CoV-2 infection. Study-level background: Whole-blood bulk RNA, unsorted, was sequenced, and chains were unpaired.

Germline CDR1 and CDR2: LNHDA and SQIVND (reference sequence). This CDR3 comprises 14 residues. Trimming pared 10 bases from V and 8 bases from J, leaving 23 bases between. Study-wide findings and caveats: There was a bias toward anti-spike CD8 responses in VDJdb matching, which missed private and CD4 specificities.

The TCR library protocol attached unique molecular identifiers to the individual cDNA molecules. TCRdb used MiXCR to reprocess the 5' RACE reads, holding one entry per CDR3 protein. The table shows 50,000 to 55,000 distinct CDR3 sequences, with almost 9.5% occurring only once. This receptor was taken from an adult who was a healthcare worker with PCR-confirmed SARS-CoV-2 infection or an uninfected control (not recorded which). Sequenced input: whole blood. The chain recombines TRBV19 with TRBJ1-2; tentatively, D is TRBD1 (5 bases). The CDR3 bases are TGTGCCACGATGAGGGGAGACAGCGCCGGGGGCTACACCTTC. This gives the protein CATMRGDSAGGYTF.